The source of this TCR beta chain is a study of T cell responses to AZD1222 COVID-19 vaccine. Study-level background: Second doses that came at about 4 or about 12 weeks were put together.

Clones were read by immunoSEQ multiplex PCR, and TCRdb kept only the in-frame ones, dropping some. Among 130,000 to 150,000 clones listed, approximately 94% were seen once. About this clone itself: Antigen: not known.

Germline-derived CDR1 and CDR2 are MGHDK and SYGVNS. V lost 1 base and J lost 2; bases outside the gene matches: 5. The CDR3 covers 16 residues. Overall study results and limits: A reported finding is that nearly half of spike-specific TCRs target unmutated variant regions. Baseline serology detected seropositivity in only six AZD1222 recipients. White British people made up most donors, females outnumbered males, and clonal diversity was possibly underestimated.

The chain joins TRBV25-1 to TRBJ2-1; 7 bases line up with TRBD1. This sequence originates from an adult in good health. The sequences come from peripheral blood, collected on day 0 of AZD1222 vaccination. CDR3 nucleotide sequence: TGTGCCAGCAGTGAATCTCAGGGGGAAACCTACAATGAGCAGTTCTTC. The encoded protein is CASSESQGETYNEQFF.